This is a list of T cell receptor beta chains from one sample in a study of T cells in Graves' hyperthyroidism and ophthalmopathy. TCRdb re-analysed the multiplex PCR reads in MiXCR, keeping a single row per CDR3 protein. The sample comprises approximately 400,000 distinct CDR3 sequences, just under 15% of which are singletons, and around a third rests with the top ten. The sequenced material came from blood. These receptors were obtained from a woman in her 30s with Graves' hyperthyroidism. Both conserved end residues are trimmed from each CDR3. A D gene is named only where the DNA matches it firmly.

d_call: -
v_call: TRBV24-1
cdr3_length: 14
j_call: TRBJ2-5
cdr3_aa: ATSDNGQFPRETQY

d_call: TRBD1
v_call: TRBV7-9
cdr3_length: 12
j_call: TRBJ2-3
cdr3_aa: ASSTDRVTDTQY

d_call: -
v_call: TRBV2
cdr3_length: 10
j_call: TRBJ1-1
cdr3_aa: ASRAWNTEAF

d_call: -
v_call: TRBV30
cdr3_length: 13
j_call: TRBJ1-5
cdr3_aa: AWSVRRGGNQPQH

d_call: -
v_call: TRBV3-1
cdr3_length: 12
j_call: TRBJ1-3
cdr3_aa: ASSQGLAGNTIY

d_call: TRBD1
v_call: TRBV6-9
cdr3_length: 11
j_call: TRBJ2-7
cdr3_aa: ASSSGPTGEQY

d_call: -
v_call: TRBV20-1
cdr3_length: 13
j_call: TRBJ2-5
cdr3_aa: SVSPQATLMETQY

d_call: -
v_call: TRBV12-3/TRBV12-4
cdr3_length: 11
j_call: TRBJ2-5
cdr3_aa: ASSAGTQETQY

d_call: -
v_call: TRBV12-3/TRBV12-4
cdr3_length: 13
j_call: TRBJ2-7
cdr3_aa: ASSGPRTGSYEQY

d_call: -
v_call: TRBV27
cdr3_length: 14
j_call: TRBJ2-5
cdr3_aa: ASSLGLGTYQETQY

d_call: -
v_call: TRBV2
cdr3_length: 12
j_call: TRBJ1-2
cdr3_aa: ASSGAGTLYGYT

d_call: TRBD1
v_call: TRBV6-5
cdr3_length: 14
j_call: TRBJ2-5
cdr3_aa: ASSYSRGQGKETQY

d_call: -
v_call: TRBV28
cdr3_length: 12
j_call: TRBJ2-5
cdr3_aa: ASSFAGTQETQY

d_call: -
v_call: TRBV6-1
cdr3_length: 15
j_call: TRBJ2-2
cdr3_aa: ASRTITGLKLGGELF

d_call: -
v_call: TRBV20-1
cdr3_length: 12
j_call: TRBJ2-7
cdr3_aa: SVKGSGGQYEQY

d_call: TRBD2
v_call: TRBV19
cdr3_length: 15
j_call: TRBJ2-2
cdr3_aa: ASSIFESGNRHGELF

d_call: TRBD1
v_call: TRBV4-1
cdr3_length: 15
j_call: TRBJ1-4
cdr3_aa: ASSQERGQGRWEKLF

d_call: -
v_call: TRBV6-1
cdr3_length: 13
j_call: TRBJ1-6
cdr3_aa: ASSKTGQENSPLH

d_call: -
v_call: TRBV9
cdr3_length: 13
j_call: TRBJ2-7
cdr3_aa: ASSVGRGAQYEQY

d_call: TRBD1
v_call: TRBV20-1
cdr3_length: 11
j_call: TRBJ2-5
cdr3_aa: SATTGGVETQY

d_call: TRBD2
v_call: TRBV9
cdr3_length: 13
j_call: TRBJ2-7
cdr3_aa: ASSVGGGSGVEQY

d_call: -
v_call: TRBV7-9
cdr3_length: 12
j_call: TRBJ2-1
cdr3_aa: ASSSKLANNEQF

d_call: -
v_call: TRBV20-1
cdr3_length: 8
j_call: TRBJ1-5
cdr3_aa: SAQFGSQH

d_call: TRBD2
v_call: TRBV5-6
cdr3_length: 13
j_call: TRBJ2-7
cdr3_aa: ASSWGGLAGAEQY

d_call: -
v_call: TRBV6-1
cdr3_length: 11
j_call: TRBJ2-3
cdr3_aa: ASSERRGDTQY

d_call: TRBD2
v_call: TRBV20-1
cdr3_length: 11
j_call: TRBJ2-1
cdr3_aa: SALAGDYNEQF

d_call: TRBD2
v_call: TRBV7-2
cdr3_length: 16
j_call: TRBJ2-4
cdr3_aa: ASSLVALTSGRGNIQY

d_call: -
v_call: TRBV6-1
cdr3_length: 13
j_call: TRBJ1-1
cdr3_aa: ASRARARRSTEAF

d_call: -
v_call: TRBV6-1
cdr3_length: 9
j_call: TRBJ2-7
cdr3_aa: ASSELYEQY

d_call: TRBD1
v_call: TRBV18
cdr3_length: 13
j_call: TRBJ2-2
cdr3_aa: ASSSGTGHTGELF

d_call: TRBD1
v_call: TRBV28
cdr3_length: 13
j_call: TRBJ1-5
cdr3_aa: ASSPREGAIQPQH

d_call: TRBD2
v_call: TRBV4-1
cdr3_length: 13
j_call: TRBJ2-5
cdr3_aa: ASSQVAGDQETQY

d_call: -
v_call: TRBV19
cdr3_length: 12
j_call: TRBJ2-1
cdr3_aa: ATQSGQIYNEQF

d_call: -
v_call: TRBV4-2
cdr3_length: 15
j_call: TRBJ1-1
cdr3_aa: ASSQVGATKENTEAF

d_call: -
v_call: TRBV6-1
cdr3_length: 9
j_call: TRBJ2-7
cdr3_aa: PPPGSYEQY

d_call: -
v_call: TRBV19
cdr3_length: 14
j_call: TRBJ2-4
cdr3_aa: ASSIGGGIAKNIQY

d_call: TRBD1
v_call: TRBV11-2
cdr3_length: 14
j_call: TRBJ2-1
cdr3_aa: ASSSPTGSVYNEQF

d_call: -
v_call: TRBV20-1
cdr3_length: 15
j_call: TRBJ2-7
cdr3_aa: SARDSGAGGGMYEQY

d_call: -
v_call: TRBV7-3
cdr3_length: 11
j_call: TRBJ2-2
cdr3_aa: ASSWGRAGELF

d_call: -
v_call: TRBV28
cdr3_length: 15
j_call: TRBJ2-2
cdr3_aa: ASSFGRRAGSNGELF

d_call: -
v_call: TRBV4-1
cdr3_length: 12
j_call: TRBJ1-4
cdr3_aa: ASSQEERDEKLF

d_call: -
v_call: TRBV2
cdr3_length: 13
j_call: TRBJ2-7
cdr3_aa: ASSDRTGGLNEQY

d_call: -
v_call: TRBV19
cdr3_length: 14
j_call: TRBJ2-5
cdr3_aa: ASSIVNPRRDATQY

d_call: -
v_call: TRBV2
cdr3_length: 11
j_call: TRBJ1-1
cdr3_aa: ASHREENTEAF

d_call: -
v_call: TRBV6-5
cdr3_length: 16
j_call: TRBJ1-1
cdr3_aa: ASSYSGLGAPVNTEAF

d_call: -
v_call: TRBV6-2/TRBV6-3
cdr3_length: 11
j_call: TRBJ2-3
cdr3_aa: ASSRGRTDTQY

d_call: -
v_call: TRBV24-1
cdr3_length: 15
j_call: TRBJ2-1
cdr3_aa: ATSDSTPRDTYNEQF

d_call: -
v_call: TRBV10-3
cdr3_length: 11
j_call: TRBJ1-2
cdr3_aa: AISESTGEGYT

d_call: TRBD1
v_call: TRBV28
cdr3_length: 13
j_call: TRBJ2-7
cdr3_aa: TSRATGTGVYEQY

d_call: TRBD1
v_call: TRBV28
cdr3_length: 12
j_call: TRBJ2-5
cdr3_aa: ASSPRTGQETQY

d_call: TRBD1
v_call: TRBV9
cdr3_length: 15
j_call: TRBJ2-1
cdr3_aa: ASSVGTGATPYNEQF

d_call: -
v_call: TRBV7-8
cdr3_length: 11
j_call: TRBJ2-1
cdr3_aa: ASSLAVNNEQF

d_call: TRBD2
v_call: TRBV4-1
cdr3_length: 14
j_call: TRBJ2-5
cdr3_aa: ASSPGLAVSQETQY

d_call: TRBD1
v_call: TRBV28
cdr3_length: 12
j_call: TRBJ2-7
cdr3_aa: ASKRQGNSYEQY

d_call: TRBD2
v_call: TRBV4-1
cdr3_length: 16
j_call: TRBJ2-1
cdr3_aa: ASSPYPLAGGPGNEQF

d_call: -
v_call: TRBV7-2
cdr3_length: 13
j_call: TRBJ2-7
cdr3_aa: ASSLDRDHSYEQY

d_call: TRBD1
v_call: TRBV7-9
cdr3_length: 14
j_call: TRBJ2-4
cdr3_aa: ASSRKGQGVRNIQY

d_call: TRBD1
v_call: TRBV7-9
cdr3_length: 12
j_call: TRBJ1-2
cdr3_aa: ASSSGDRSGGYT